These 17 T cell receptor beta chains came from one sample sequenced in a study of technical replicates of blood from a few donors. Sequencing used immunoSEQ multiplex PCR; TCRdb keeps in-frame clones, though not all of them. The sample yields about 62,000 clones, about nine tenths seen once. Sample: PBMCs. The receptor source for this set is a human donor in good health. Some clones in this sample may be carry-over from other donors' samples.

V and J are TRBV7-2 and TRBJ2-3; possible D gene TRBD2, 6 bases. V was cut by 5 bases and J by 5 bases, with 8 bases left in between. The CDR3 totals 12 residues. Germline CDR1 and CDR2: SGHTA and FQGNSA. The CDR3 is CASSQGGDTQYF. The CDR3 DNA follows: TGTGCCAGCAGCCAGGGAGGAGATACGCAGTATTTT.

The chain is built from TRBV11-1 and TRBJ2-2; the D gene is possibly TRBD1 (5 bases). V gave up 5 bases and J gave up 0 bases, with 13 bases separating them. The CDR3 runs to 16 residues. Germline CDR1 is SGHAT and CDR2 is FQDESV (reference sequence). The CDR3, as DNA: TGTGCCAGCAGCATAAGGACAACCCCGAACACCGGGGAGCTGTTTTTT. It codes for CASSIRTTPNTGELFF.

This clone appeared once. CDR3: CSAERADRYTF. The CDR3 DNA reads TGCAGTGCTGAGAGGGCCGATCGCTACACCTTC. The chain uses TRBV20-1 and TRBJ1-2; unclear D gene. Trimming removed 5 bases at V and 9 bases at J, with 13 bases between. The CDR3 is made up of 11 amino acids. Germline assignment: CDR1 DFQATT and CDR2 SNEGSKA (reference sequence).

This chain connects TRBV7-9 to TRBJ1-1, with D uncertain. Per germline, CDR1 SEHNR and CDR2 FQNEAQ (reference sequence). V gave up 1 base and J gave up 5 bases, with 14 bases separating them. This CDR3 comprises 15 residues. The DNA for the CDR3 is TGTGCCAGCAGCTTAGTAGTCACTCGTTTTACTGAAGCTTTCTTT. Its protein is CASSLVVTRFTEAFF.

The chain has TRBV6-1 and TRBJ1-1; D is unresolved. Trimming shortened V by 8 bases and J by 6 bases, and 19 bases separated the two germline ends. The CDR3 is 14 residues long. CDR1 is MNHNS, CDR2 SASEGT, per germline. The CDR3 coding sequence is TGTGCCAGCTCTGGTACGGGTAGGATGGCTGAAGCTTTCTTT. Translation gives CASSGTGRMAEAFF.

CDR3: CASSPLTASYEQYF. The DNA for the CDR3 is TGTGCCAGCTCACCCCTGACAGCATCCTACGAGCAGTACTTC. This chain connects TRBV18 to TRBJ2-7; tentative D call: TRBD1 (5 bases). CDR1 is KGHSH and CDR2 is LQKENI in the germline V gene. Trimming removed 3 bases from V and 1 base from J, with 10 bases in between. The CDR3 extends over 14 amino acids.

The chain links TRBV5-4 to TRBJ2-1; 10 bases line up with TRBD2. The CDR3 is 15 residues long. The V gene's germline CDR1 is SGHNT and CDR2 YYREEE (reference sequence). V gave up 4 bases and J gave up 5 bases; unmatched junction bases: 6. The CDR3 region has the DNA TGTGCCAGCAGCAAGCGGGGGGGCGCCGACAATGAGCAGTTCTTC. Translating gives CASSKRGGADNEQFF.

CDR3 residues: CASSVQGGDTEAFF. The CDR3 DNA reads TGTGCCAGCAGTGTACAGGGAGGGGACACTGAAGCTTTCTTT. The rearrangement links TRBV2 to TRBJ1-1, with D possibly being TRBD1 (6 bases). Trimming took off 4 bases at V and 3 bases at J, with 12 bases between the two ends. From germline, CDR1 is SNHLY and CDR2 FYNNEI. The CDR3 has 14 amino acids.

The V and J genes are TRBV9 and TRBJ1-4; TRBD1 matches at 7 bases. CDR1 SGDLS and CDR2 YYNGEE come from the germline V gene. V was pared by 4 bases and J by 6 bases, with 12 bases of the junction left unmatched. The CDR3 has 16 residues. This chain's CDR3 is CASSNRIGTADEKLFF. DNA of the CDR3: TGTGCCAGCAGCAACCGAATCGGGACAGCTGATGAAAAACTGTTTTTT.

The chain links TRBV2 to TRBJ1-6; 8 nucleotides align to TRBD1. The germline V gene encodes CDR1 SNHLY and CDR2 FYNNEI. J lost 8 bases, V lost 7 bases, and 7 bases had no gene match. The CDR3 contains 14 residues. For the CDR3, the DNA is TGTGCCAGCAATTTAGGCAGGGGGCATTCACCCCTCCACTTT. Its protein product is CASNLGRGHSPLHF.

The rearrangement links TRBV19 to TRBJ1-2, with 7 bases that match TRBD1. The germline gives CDR1 LNHDA, CDR2 SQIVND (reference sequence). V shed 5 bases and J 8 bases; nucleotides not matched to a gene: 8. This CDR3 region has 13 residues. CDR3 region: CASSFRDRSGYTF. DNA for the CDR3: TGTGCCAGTAGTTTCCGGGACAGATCCGGCTACACCTTC.

The chain uses TRBV11-2 and TRBJ2-2, with a possible D match to TRBD2 (5 bases). Deletions cut 2 bases from V and 5 bases from J, with 9 bases between. Germline CDR1 and CDR2: SGHAT and FQNNGV. This CDR3 is 14 amino acids long. This CDR3 is CASSLSGETGELFF. CDR3 bases: TGTGCCAGCAGCTTATCCGGGGAGACCGGGGAGCTGTTTTTT.

The chain is built from TRBV29-1 and TRBJ1-1; a weak D match, TRBD1 (6 bases). The CDR3 is 16 residues long. Trimming pared 5 bases from V and 1 base from J, leaving 20 bases between. CDR1 and CDR2 from the germline V gene are SQVTM and ANQGSEA. This CDR3 is CSVLGASRGGNTEAFF. For the CDR3, the DNA is TGCAGCGTTCTCGGGGCCTCCCGAGGGGGGAACACTGAAGCTTTCTTT.

V usage is TRBV7-9 and J usage is TRBJ2-4, with TRBD1 matching over 8 bases. V was clipped by 1 base and J by 2 bases; unmatched bases: 7. The CDR3 loop spans 17 amino acids. From germline, CDR1 is SEHNR and CDR2 FQNEAQ (reference sequence). The CDR3 protein is CASSLESGGWSKNIQYF. DNA for the CDR3: TGTGCCAGCAGCTTAGAGTCAGGGGGCTGGTCCAAAAACATTCAGTACTTC.

The rearrangement joins TRBV18 to TRBJ1-1; 8 bases fit TRBD1. The CDR3 runs 16 residues. The V gene's germline CDR1 is KGHSH and CDR2 LQKENI. The V segment lost 2 bases and the J segment 2 bases; nucleotides outside the gene matches: 7. The CDR3 nucleotides read TGTGCCAGCTCACCATGGGGGCAGGGGGCCAACACTGAAGCTTTCTTT. It codes for CASSPWGQGANTEAFF.

J is TRBJ1-2 and V is TRBV5-4, with D maybe TRBD1 (6 bases). V lost 2 bases, J lost 8 bases, and 19 bases lay in between. In germline, CDR1 is SGHNT, CDR2 YYREEE (reference sequence). The CDR3 runs to 15 residues. CDR3 residues: CASSFSGTRIGGYTF. CDR3 coding DNA: TGTGCCAGCAGCTTCTCCGGGACAAGGATAGGCGGCTACACCTTC.

The V call is TRBV9, the J call TRBJ2-1; unclear D gene. The CDR3 has 13 amino acids. Germline CDR1 is SGDLS and CDR2 is YYNGEE. Trimming removed 0 bases from V and 7 bases from J, with 8 bases in between. CDR3 in amino acids: CASSVAQENEQFF. The CDR3 DNA reads as TGTGCCAGCAGCGTAGCTCAAGAGAATGAGCAGTTCTTC.